These T cell receptor beta chains were read from a single sample in a study of shared clonotypes between healthy human individuals. Clones were read by immunoSEQ multiplex PCR, and TCRdb kept only the in-frame ones, dropping some. The table shows around 1.1 million clones, with 70% to 80% occurring only once. What was sequenced was memory CD4+ T cells from PBMCs. The receptor set was obtained from a man younger than 35 in good health. Some clones in this sample may be carry-over from other donors' samples. Both conserved end residues are part of each CDR3. A D gene is named only where the DNA matches it firmly. Size tells how often a clone was seen (once, few, many) or the class of an expanded clone, and some rows leave it out.

TRBJ2-7 | TRBD1 | TRBV6-6 | NA | TGTGCCAGCAGTCGACCGGGACAGGGCTACGAGCAGTACTTC | CASSRPGQGYEQYF
TRBJ1-5 | NA | TRBV28 | NA | TGTGCCAGCAATCTGAATTGGGGGAAAGGAGGTAGGCCTTATAGCAATCAGCCCCAGCATTTT | CASNLNWGKGGRPYSNQPQHF
TRBJ1-2 | TRBD1 | TRBV27 | many | TGTGCCAGCAGTTCCCAGGGACAGGGGAGTGGCTACACCTTC | CASSSQGQGSGYTF
TRBJ2-2 | NA | TRBV13 | NA | TGTGCCAGCAGCCCTCTGCTCACCGGGGAGCTGTTTTTT | CASSPLLTGELFF
TRBJ1-1 | NA | TRBV5-6 | NA | TGTGCCAGCAGCCGATCTAGGCTACGAAACACTGAAGCTTTCTTT | CASSRSRLRNTEAFF
TRBJ1-1 | NA | TRBV12-5 | NA | TGTGCTAGTGGTTTGGTACTCGCCAGGGGTGGCACTGAAGCTTTCTTT | CASGLVLARGGTEAFF
TRBJ2-2 | TRBD2 | TRBV11-2 | NA | TGTGCCAGCAGCTTAGAACTAGCGGGAGGGCCGACCTGGGAGCTGTTTTTT | CASSLELAGGPTWELFF
TRBJ2-7 | NA | TRBV4-1 | NA | TGCGCCAGCAGCCCAGGGTCCCGACAGGTCTCCTACGAGCAGTACTTC | CASSPGSRQVSYEQYF
TRBJ1-2 | TRBD1 | TRBV28 | NA | TGTGCCAGCGGGGTGTCCACAGGGGTCTATGGCTACACCTTC | CASGVSTGVYGYTF
TRBJ2-5 | TRBD1 | TRBV10-3 | NA | TGTGCCATCAGACAGGGGGAACTCCAAGAGACCCAGTACTTC | CAIRQGELQETQYF
TRBJ2-7 | NA | TRBV28 | NA | TGTGCCAGCCAGAGGCACGAGCAGTACTTC | CASQRHEQYF
TRBJ2-7 | TRBD2 | TRBV4-1 | NA | TGCGCCAGCAGCCTTGGGACTAGCGGGAGGGGCACCTCCTACGAGCAGTACTTC | CASSLGTSGRGTSYEQYF
TRBJ2-6 | NA | TRBV28 | NA | TGTGCCAGCATGTTTCCTGGGGCCAACGTCCTGACTTTC | CASMFPGANVLTF
TRBJ2-1 | NA | TRBV5-4 | NA | TGTGCCAGCAGCTTGCGACTAGAGGGCTACAATGAGCAGTTCTTC | CASSLRLEGYNEQFF
TRBJ2-7 | TRBD1 | TRBV19 | NA | TGTGCCAGTAGTACACAGGGGTACGAGCAGTACTTC | CASSTQGYEQYF
TRBJ2-3 | TRBD2 | TRBV11-3 | NA | TGTGCCAGCAGCTTTTTTGCGGGAGGGGAGTCTAGCACAGATACGCAGTATTTT | CASSFFAGGESSTDTQYF
TRBJ2-1 | NA | TRBV6-5 | NA | TGTGCCAGCAGCCGAGAAGGACAGTACTACAATGAGCAGTTCTTC | CASSREGQYYNEQFF
TRBJ2-3 | NA | TRBV10-3 | once | TGTGCCATTAGAGCCTCTAGCGATAGCACAGATACGCAGTATTTT | CAIRASSDSTDTQYF
TRBJ2-7 | NA | TRBV7-6 | NA | TGTGCCAGCAGCCACAATAGTGGTGAGCAGTACTTC | CASSHNSGEQYF
TRBJ2-3 | TRBD2 | TRBV4-2 | NA | TGTGCCAGCAGCCAGCCCGCGCGGGAGGCAGATACGCAGTATTTT | CASSQPAREADTQYF
TRBJ1-5 | NA | TRBV7-2 | NA | TGTGCCAGCAGCCCGCGGGGCAATCAGCCCCAGCATTTT | CASSPRGNQPQHF
TRBJ1-5 | NA | TRBV28 | once | TGTGCCAGCAGTTCCGGCGGGAATCAGCCCCAGCATTTT | CASSSGGNQPQHF
TRBJ2-7 | TRBD2 | TRBV9 | NA | TGTGCCAGCAGCGTACTGAGCGGGGGGTACGAGCAGTACTTC | CASSVLSGGYEQYF
TRBJ2-3 | NA | TRBV7-2 | NA | TGTGCCAGCAGCTTCGCAGGGGCAGATACGCAGTATTTT | CASSFAGADTQYF
TRBJ1-4 | NA | TRBV7-9 | NA | TGTGCCAGCAGCTTAGGCCCCCAGGGGCGCAAACTGTTTTTT | CASSLGPQGRKLFF
TRBJ2-6 | TRBD2 | TRBV5-1 | once | TGCGCCAGCAGCCTTAACGGGGGGGCCTCTGGGGCCAACGTCCTGACTTTC | CASSLNGGASGANVLTF
TRBJ2-7 | NA | TRBV5-1 | NA | TGCGCCAGCAGCTCTGGCGGGCTAGGCTACGAGCAGTACTTC | CASSSGGLGYEQYF
TRBJ1-2 | NA | TRBV30 | NA | TGTGCCTGGAGTTTGGGCAGGGGTTGGGGCTACACCTTC | CAWSLGRGWGYTF
TRBJ2-3 | NA | TRBV29-1 | many | TGCAGCGTTGGGAGATTGGGGACCACAGATACGCAGTATTTT | CSVGRLGTTDTQYF
TRBJ2-6 | NA | TRBV4-3 | NA | TGCGCCAGCAGCCAAGGATCTTCTGGGGCCAACGTCCTGACTTTC | CASSQGSSGANVLTF
TRBJ1-5 | NA | TRBV2 | NA | TGTGCCAGCAGTTATAATAGCAATCAGCCCCAGCATTTT | CASSYNSNQPQHF
TRBJ2-3 | TRBD2 | TRBV5-1 | NA | TGCGCCAGCAGCTGGGGACTAGCGGGCACAGATACGCAGTATTTT | CASSWGLAGTDTQYF
TRBJ2-5 | NA | TRBV7-7 | NA | TGTGCCAGCAGCCTGGGAGGGGGAGAGACCCAGTACTTC | CASSLGGGETQYF